This T cell receptor beta chain was captured by sequencing in a study of blood T cell repertoires in COVID-19. For the study at large: T cells, B-cell-depleted T cells, or PBMCs provided the cDNA or gDNA that served as material.

Participants' own reports of clinical history determined their cohort assignment. Original analysis: It was from reference gene primer amplification that nucleated cell counts were estimated. Clones were read by immunoSEQ multiplex PCR, and TCRdb kept only the in-frame ones, dropping some. V, J and clone size are taken as reported in that table, and D and trimming were inferred from the DNA itself. Of about 240,000 clones in the sample, about 90% were seen once. The CDR3 is 15 residues long. Germline CDR1 is SGHVS and CDR2 is FQNEAQ. V was clipped by 8 bases and J by 7 bases; unmatched bases: 14. This chain joins TRBV7-8 and TRBJ2-1; 7 bases fit TRBD2. The sample comprised PBMCs or T cells enriched from blood (not recorded which). This TCR derives from a woman aged 40 to 55 with acute COVID-19. CDR3 protein: CASRSREESSNEQFF. DNA of the CDR3: TGTGCCAGCCGATCTCGGGAGGAAAGCTCGAATGAGCAGTTCTTC.